This T cell receptor beta chain was documented in a study of patients and donors after allogeneic stem cell transplantation. TCRdb analysed the RT-PCR reads with MiXCR anew, one entry per CDR3 protein. The sample includes around 31,000 distinct CDR3 sequences, approximately 6.3% seen only once; the top ten take 34%. This clonotype showed up many times. The germline V gene has CDR1 KGHDR and CDR2 SFDVKD. CDR3 length: 17 amino acids. With 0 bases clipped from V and 4 bases from J, the junction kept 9 bases outside the gene matches. V usage is TRBV24-1 and J usage is TRBJ2-5; TRBD2 agrees at 8 bases. The material sequenced was blood, either unsorted or a sorted T cell fraction (not recorded which). The sequence was obtained from a human donor who was either an allogeneic HSCT recipient or a stem cell or donor lymphocyte infusion donor (not recorded which). It is not recorded whose cells these are; they may come from a transplant donor. The chain's CDR3 is CATSDLSAGDLIETQYF. Written as DNA, the CDR3 is TGTGCCACCAGTGATTTGTCAGCGGGAGATTTAATAGAGACCCAGTACTTC.